This TCR beta chain was retrieved from a study of shared clonotypes between healthy human individuals. At the level of the study: For every donor, three CD4 naive, three CD4 memory, two CD8 naive and one CD8 memory plates were used.

This clone was picked up one time. Its target is unknown. Notes on the study in general: Limited genetic and exposure-history diversity came from having few donors. Shared across a handful of donors were roughly 5.3% of the naive CD4 clonotypes.

Original data processing: Junction-only immunoSEQ data arrived without quality scores, meaning filtering differed. Clones were sequenced by immunoSEQ multiplex PCR, and TCRdb holds only the in-frame ones, with some missing. That table furnishes V, J and clone size, whereas the DNA furnished D and trimming. The data show around 330,000 clones, with approximately 79% seen just once and approximately 10% held by the top ten. Trimming removed 5 bases from V and 1 base from J; junction bases left unmatched: 7. The CDR3 loop spans 16 amino acids. CDR1 and CDR2 (germline): SGHVS, FQNEAQ. V gene TRBV7-8 combines with J gene TRBJ2-4; the match to TRBD1 covers 8 bases. The source material was memory CD4+ T cells sorted from blood. The subset was: CD45RA-negative fraction. The receptor was derived from a man between 25 and 39 years old in good health. The chain's CDR3 is CASSQQRQGAKNIQYF. DNA for the CDR3: TGTGCCAGCAGCCAACAACGACAGGGGGCCAAAAACATTCAGTACTTC.